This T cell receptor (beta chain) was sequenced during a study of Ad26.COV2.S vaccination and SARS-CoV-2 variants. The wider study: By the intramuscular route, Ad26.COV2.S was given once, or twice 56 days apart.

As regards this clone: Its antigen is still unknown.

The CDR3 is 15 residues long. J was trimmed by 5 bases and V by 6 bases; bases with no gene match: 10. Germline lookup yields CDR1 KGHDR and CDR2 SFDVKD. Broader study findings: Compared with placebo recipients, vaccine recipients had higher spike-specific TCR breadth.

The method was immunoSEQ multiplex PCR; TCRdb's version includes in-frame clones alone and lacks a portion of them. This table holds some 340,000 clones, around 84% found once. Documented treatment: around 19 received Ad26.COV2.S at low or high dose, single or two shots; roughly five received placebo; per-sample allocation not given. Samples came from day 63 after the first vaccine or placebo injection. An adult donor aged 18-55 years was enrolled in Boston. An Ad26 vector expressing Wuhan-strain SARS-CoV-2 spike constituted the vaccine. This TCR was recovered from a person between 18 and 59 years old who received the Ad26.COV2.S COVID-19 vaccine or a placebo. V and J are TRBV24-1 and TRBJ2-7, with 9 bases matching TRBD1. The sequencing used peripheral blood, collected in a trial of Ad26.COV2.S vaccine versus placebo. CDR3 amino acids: CATSLRDREANEQYF. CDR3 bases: TGTGCCACCAGTCTCCGGGACAGGGAGGCCAACGAGCAGTACTTC.